This entry lists 32 T cell receptor beta chains sequenced from one sample in a study of response to subunit inactivated influenza vaccine. TCRdb re-analysed the RT-PCR reads in MiXCR, keeping a single row per CDR3 protein. The sample includes hundreds of thousands of distinct CDR3 sequences, 18% of them seen just once. The sample here was PBMCs from blood, taken 4 to 6 days after vaccination. These receptors came from a man aged 50-59 years who received an inactivated influenza vaccine.

This chain connects TRBV20-1 to TRBJ2-1; TRBD2 agrees at 8 bases. Germline CDR1 DFQATT, CDR2 SNEGSKA (reference sequence). Losses at the gene ends were 3 bases for V and 10 bases for J; bases not matched to a gene: 11. CDR3 length: 14 amino acids. The DNA of the CDR3 is TGCAGTGCTAGTCCCCTTAGCGGGATAGGAGAGCAGTTCTTC. Translation: CSASPLSGIGEQFF.

There are a few counts of this clonotype. The chain carries TRBV4-1 and TRBJ2-6; D is unclear. Germline loops: CDR1 MGHRA, CDR2 YSYEKL. The V end was cut by 3 bases, the J end by 8 bases, with 8 bases between. The CDR3 loop spans 13 amino acids. CDR3 DNA sequence: TGCGCCAGCAGCCAGAAGCTCTCCAACGTCCTGACTTTC. Its translation: CASSQKLSNVLTF.

This clonotype was picked up one time. The chain is built from TRBV9 and TRBJ1-1; D is unclear. The CDR3 covers 16 residues. The V gene lost 4 bases and the J gene lost 0 bases, with 16 bases spanning the gap. Germline V lookup: CDR1 SGDLS, CDR2 YYNGEE. CDR3 protein: CASSPRLGEVNTEAFF. CDR3 DNA: TGTGCCAGCAGCCCTAGGCTGGGCGAAGTGAACACTGAAGCTTTCTTT.

This clonotype was observed a handful of times. The chain is built from TRBV12-3 or TRBV12-4 and TRBJ1-1; D possibly corresponds to TRBD1 (5 bases). The V end lost 5 bases, the J end lost 7 bases, and 17 bases lay between the germline ends. The CDR3 totals 14 residues. This chain's CDR3 is CASSDSGTRDEAFF. CDR3 bases: TGTGCCAGCAGTGACTCCGGGACTCGGGATGAAGCTTTCTTT.

There are a few counts of this clonotype. The chain recombines TRBV20-1 with TRBJ1-1; 8 positions match TRBD1. V was pared by 0 bases and J by 7 bases, with 13 bases of the junction left unmatched. CDR3 length: 16 amino acids. Looked up from germline, CDR1 is DFQATT and CDR2 is SNEGSKA (reference sequence). CDR3 nucleotides: TGCAGTGCTAGAGACGAGGACAGGGCGCTATCCTTTGAAGCTTTCTTT. It specifies CSARDEDRALSFEAFF.

The chain uses TRBV12-3 or TRBV12-4 and TRBJ1-6; 7 positions agree with TRBD1. Trimming took 8 bases from V and 6 from J; bases not matched to a gene: 10. There are 15 residues in the CDR3. The CDR3 is CASQLGNRGNSPLHF. The CDR3 DNA is TGTGCCAGCCAACTAGGCAACAGGGGTAATTCACCCCTCCACTTT.

CDR3 loop: CASSHLGNTEAFF. The CDR3 DNA sequence: TGTGCCAGCAGCCATCTAGGGAACACTGAAGCTTTCTTT. J is TRBJ1-1 and V is TRBV4-2; D is ambiguous. CDR1 is LGHNA, CDR2 YNFKEQ, per germline. This CDR3 contains 13 residues. V was pared by 3 bases and J by 1 base, with 6 bases between.

This clonotype was found a few times. The V call is TRBV11-2, the J call TRBJ2-5; 11 bases are shared with TRBD2. Germline V gene data show CDR1 as SGHAT and CDR2 as FQNNGV. The CDR3 has 19 residues. Trimming took 3 bases from V and 4 from J; bases not matched to a gene: 16. CDR3 nucleotide sequence: TGTGCCAGCAGCTTCTCCTATCCTCTACTAGCGGGGGTGGGAGAGACCCAGTACTTC. This codes for CASSFSYPLLAGVGETQYF.

The sample holds a few counts of this clonotype. J is TRBJ2-5 and V is TRBV12-3 or TRBV12-4; D is uncertain. CDR3 length: 14 residues. The V end was cut by 6 bases, the J end by 1 base, with 12 bases between. CDR3 residues: CASSQRLVQETQYF. In DNA form, the CDR3 reads TGTGCCAGCAGCCAAAGACTGGTCCAAGAGACCCAGTACTTC.

This clonotype was detected only a few times. V and J are TRBV28 and TRBJ2-1; 12 bases line up with TRBD2. Germline V gene lookup returns CDR1 MDHEN and CDR2 SYDVKM. V lost 3 bases, J lost 6 bases, and 9 bases stayed unmatched. The CDR3 sequence is 17 residues long. The CDR3 bases are TGTGCCAGCAGTTTCCTTCCACTAGCGGGGGGTGTCAATGAGCAGTTCTTC. This sequence encodes CASSFLPLAGGVNEQFF.

This clonotype has more than one count but fewer than ten. The gene calls are TRBV5-1 and TRBJ2-1, with 11 bases fitting TRBD2. Per germline, CDR1 SGHRS and CDR2 YFSETQ. The J segment lost 6 bases and the V segment lost 6 bases, leaving 8 bases of the junction unmatched. This CDR3 has 15 residues. The CDR3 region is CASTSTSGTSNEQFF. CDR3 coding DNA: TGCGCCAGCACCTCGACTAGCGGGACGTCCAATGAGCAGTTCTTC.

This clonotype has a handful of counts. J is TRBJ1-5 and V is TRBV16; D ambiguous. CDR3 length: 14 amino acids. Trimming removed 2 bases from V and 4 bases from J, with 9 bases in between. Germline V CDR1 and CDR2: KGHSY, FQNENV. The CDR3 DNA follows: TGTGCCAGCAGCCAAGGCAGAATAAATCAGCCCCAGCATTTT. As protein: CASSQGRINQPQHF.

This chain joins TRBV7-2 and TRBJ1-1; tentative D call: TRBD1 (5 bases). V lost 1 base and J lost 1, with 10 bases in between. CDR1 and CDR2 (germline): SGHTA, FQGNSA. This CDR3 has 15 amino acids. CDR3 DNA: TGTGCCAGCAGCTTAGTGGCTACAGGGAACACTGAAGCTTTCTTT. This gives the protein CASSLVATGNTEAFF.

The V call is TRBV9, the J call TRBJ2-7; D uncertain. The V and J ends lost 1 base and 6 bases respectively, with 8 bases between them. Germline CDR1 reads SGDLS; CDR2 reads YYNGEE. CDR3 length equals 12 residues. Here the CDR3 reads CASSVNTCEQYF. The CDR3 DNA follows: TGTGCCAGCAGCGTAAATACCTGCGAGCAGTACTTC.

A few counts support this clonotype. This chain joins TRBV12-3 or TRBV12-4 and TRBJ1-4, with D unresolved. CDR3 length equals 13 residues. The V end lost 2 bases, the J end lost 12 bases, and 13 bases lay between the germline ends. CDR3 loop: CASSLFHVGELFF. In DNA, the CDR3 is TGTGCCAGCAGTTTATTCCATGTCGGAGAACTGTTTTTT.

There are a few counts of this clonotype. The J gene is TRBJ1-6, the V gene TRBV27, with a tentative D call TRBD1 (6 bases). Germline loops: CDR1 MNHEY, CDR2 SMNVEV (reference sequence). V lost 5 bases and J 8 bases, leaving 7 bases between the germline ends. The CDR3 covers 12 residues. The CDR3 spells CASSQGYSPLHF. DNA of the CDR3: TGTGCCAGCAGTCAGGGGTATTCACCCCTCCACTTT.

This clonotype was seen only a few times. This sequence joins TRBV7-8 and TRBJ2-5, with TRBD1 matching over 9 bases. V trimming: 5 bases; J trimming: 4 bases; junction bases outside the gene matches: 2. This CDR3 has 13 amino acids. Germline V gives CDR1 SGHVS, CDR2 FQNEAQ. The CDR3 here is CASSVDRGETQYF. The CDR3 region has the DNA TGTGCCAGCAGCGTGGACAGGGGAGAGACCCAGTACTTC.

The chain links TRBV10-3 to TRBJ2-7; TRBD2 matches 10 bases. Per the germline V gene, CDR1 is ENHRY and CDR2 is SYGVKD. V lost 2 bases and J lost 3; bases outside the gene matches: 4. The CDR3 is 15 amino acids. The CDR3 sequence: CAISEGTSGNYEQYF. CDR3 DNA sequence: TGTGCCATCAGTGAGGGCACTAGCGGGAACTACGAGCAGTACTTC.

Points on this clonotype: A read error may be the cause here, since a much bigger clone is one base away. The rearrangement uses TRBV29-1 and TRBJ2-1; D may be TRBD1 or TRBD2 (5 bases each). The CDR3 loop spans 12 amino acids. In germline, CDR1 is SQVTM, CDR2 ANQGSEA. CDR3 in amino acids: CGVVGASNEQFF. CDR3 in DNA: TGCGGCGTTGTCGGGGCTAGCAATGAGCAGTTCTTC.

There are a few counts of this clonotype. V usage is TRBV4-2 and J usage is TRBJ2-6, with D possibly being TRBD1 or TRBD2 (5 bases each). Germline assignment: CDR1 LGHNA and CDR2 YNFKEQ. The V end lost 3 bases, the J end lost 5 bases, and 17 bases lay between the germline ends. The CDR3 sequence is 17 residues long. The CDR3 region has the DNA TGTGCCAGCAGCCATGTCTCGAGGGGCGGTAGGGCCAACGTCCTGACTTTC. Residues: CASSHVSRGGRANVLTF.

This clonotype has a count of ten or more. The rearrangement uses TRBV12-3 or TRBV12-4 and TRBJ2-7; maybe TRBD2 (5 bases). V lost 8 bases to trimming and J lost 3 bases, with 17 bases between them. This CDR3 has 14 residues. The CDR3 sequence is CASSRSGRGYEQYF. For the CDR3, the DNA is TGTGCCAGCTCTAGATCGGGAAGAGGCTACGAGCAGTACTTC.

The V and J genes are TRBV4-3 and TRBJ2-1, with a tentative D call TRBD2 (5 bases). The ends were cut back, 0 bases at V and 0 bases at J, with 12 bases in the middle. CDR1 and CDR2 from the germline V gene are LGHNA and YSLEER. The CDR3 loop spans 17 amino acids. The CDR3 nucleotides are TGCGCCAGCAGCCAAGATATCGGGGATAGCTCCTACAATGAGCAGTTCTTC. Translated, it gives CASSQDIGDSSYNEQFF.

The V call is TRBV3-1, the J call TRBJ2-7, with D perhaps matching TRBD2 (6 bases). Germline V gene data show CDR1 as LGHDT and CDR2 as YNNKEL (reference sequence). There are 12 residues in the CDR3. V was trimmed by 5 bases and J by 6 bases, leaving 11 bases between them. CDR3 nucleotide sequence: TGTGCCAGCAGCGCCACTAGCATCGAGCAGTACTTC. Amino acids: CASSATSIEQYF.

The rearrangement uses TRBV11-2 and TRBJ2-1, with 9 bases identical to TRBD1. The CDR3 is 16 amino acids. The germline CDR1 and CDR2 sequences are SGHAT and FQNNGV. Trimming removed 3 bases from V and 12 bases from J; junction bases left unmatched: 15. The CDR3: CASSFRGQGDKRWQFF. CDR3 nucleotides: TGTGCCAGCAGCTTCAGGGGACAGGGCGATAAGCGATGGCAGTTCTTC.

This clonotype came up a few times. The chain links TRBV29-1 to TRBJ2-7; TRBD2 is a possible D gene (8 bases). The V end lost 5 bases, the J end lost 2 bases, and 19 bases lay between the germline ends. Germline CDR1 reads SQVTM; CDR2 reads ANQGSEA. This CDR3 region has 15 residues. In DNA, the CDR3 is TGCAGCGTTAAGAGGGGGCTAGCGGGCGCCTACGAGCAGTACTTC. Protein: CSVKRGLAGAYEQYF.

The V gene is TRBV12-3 or TRBV12-4, the J gene TRBJ2-1, with 10 bases identical to TRBD2. This CDR3 comprises 14 residues. J lost 7 bases, V lost 6 bases, and 6 bases had no gene match. The CDR3 reads CASRKREGLNEQFF. Written as DNA, the CDR3 is TGTGCCAGCAGGAAGCGGGAGGGACTAAATGAGCAGTTCTTC.

The chain joins TRBV6-5 to TRBJ1-1; tentative D call: TRBD1 (5 bases). CDR1 is MNHEY, CDR2 SVGAGI, per germline. The CDR3 is made up of 15 amino acids. The V and J ends lost 0 bases and 1 base respectively, with 9 bases between them. CDR3 nucleotides: TGTGCCAGCAGTTACTCTCCAGGGCCGAACACTGAAGCTTTCTTT. It is translated as CASSYSPGPNTEAFF.

This clonotype has more than one count but fewer than ten. This chain links TRBV7-8 with TRBJ2-7, with 9 positions matching TRBD2. Germline V gives CDR1 SGHVS, CDR2 FQNEAQ. The V segment lost 1 base and the J segment 2 bases; nucleotides outside the gene matches: 3. CDR3 size: 15 residues. CDR3: CASSLEREVPYEQYF. The CDR3 DNA is TGTGCCAGCAGCTTAGAGCGGGAGGTACCCTACGAGCAGTACTTC.

This clonotype came up a few times. The chain is built from TRBV7-2 and TRBJ1-6; tentative D call: TRBD1 (5 bases). The CDR3 totals 14 residues. The V end lost 5 bases, the J end lost 10 bases, and 15 bases lay between the germline ends. CDR1 and CDR2 (germline): SGHTA, FQGNSA. CDR3 loop: CASSRDRSDSPLHF. The DNA for the CDR3 is TGTGCCAGCAGCCGAGACAGATCCGACTCACCCCTCCACTTT. The complete variable domain, with remaining parts taken from reference TRBV7-2 and TRBJ1-6, reads GAGVSQSPSNKVTEKGKDVELRCDPISGHTALYWYRQSLGQGLEFLIYFQGNSAPDKSGLPSDRFSAERTGGSVSTLTIQRTQQEDSAVYLCASSRDRSDSPLHFGNGTRLTVT.

This clonotype has more than one count but fewer than ten. V gene TRBV28 combines with J gene TRBJ2-1, with D uncertain. Trimming left V 1 base short and J 1 base short, with 14 bases between. The germline CDR1 and CDR2 sequences are MDHEN and SYDVKM. The length of the CDR3 is 17 residues. The CDR3 sequence is CASSLSLGTLSYNEQFF. In DNA, the CDR3 is TGTGCCAGCAGTTTATCCCTCGGAACGCTGTCCTACAATGAGCAGTTCTTC. The full variable domain, completed using reference TRBV28 and TRBJ2-1, is DVKVTQSSRYLVKRTGEKVFLECVQDMDHENMFWYRQDPGLGLRLIYFSYDVKMKEKGDIPEGYSVSREKKERFSLILESASTNQTSMYLCASSLSLGTLSYNEQFFGPGTRLTVL.

This clonotype was recorded at least ten times. The J gene is TRBJ1-6, the V gene TRBV20-1; D is unclear. Germline CDR1 is DFQATT and CDR2 is SNEGSKA (reference sequence). CDR3 length equals 13 residues. The V and J ends lost 3 bases and 5 bases respectively, with 8 bases between them. In nucleotides, the CDR3 is TGCAGTGCTAGGGGAGTGAATAATTCACCCCTCCACTTT. Translation: CSARGVNNSPLHF.

The J gene is TRBJ2-1, the V gene TRBV7-9, with D perhaps TRBD1 (5 bases). Germline assignment: CDR1 SEHNR and CDR2 FQNEAQ (reference sequence). Trimming pared 7 bases from V and 2 bases from J, leaving 15 bases between. The CDR3 has 15 residues. The CDR3 DNA reads as TGTGCCAGCACCCGAACAGGTTTTGCCTACAATGAGCAGTTCTTC. Translating gives CASTRTGFAYNEQFF. The variable domain in full, completed from reference TRBV7-9 and TRBJ2-1, reads DTGVSQNPRHKITKRGQNVTFRCDPISEHNRLYWYRQTLGQGPEFLTYFQNEAQLEKSRLLSDRFSAERPKGSFSTLEIQRTEQGDSAMYLCASTRTGFAYNEQFFGPGTRLTVL.